These T cell receptor beta chains were read from a single sample in a study of CD4+ T cells in melanoma. Method: immunoSEQ multiplex PCR; TCRdb's copy keeps in-frame clones and lacks some. The sample has 13,000 to 15,000 clones, around 68% seen once. Sample: cells from a culture (not recorded whether cultured in vitro). The source is a human donor with melanoma. CDR3s include the opening cysteine and the closing phenylalanine or tryptophan. D genes are given only for firm matches.

J gene: TRBJ1-1; D gene: NA; V gene: TRBV2; CDR3 protein: CASGPDMLAEAFF
J gene: TRBJ2-2; D gene: NA; V gene: TRBV6-1; CDR3 protein: CASSERGQATGELFF
J gene: TRBJ2-5; D gene: NA; V gene: TRBV5-1; CDR3 protein: CASSLAGTPGATQYF
J gene: TRBJ1-2; D gene: NA; V gene: TRBV19; CDR3 protein: CASSMETSYGYTF
J gene: TRBJ2-3; D gene: NA; V gene: TRBV5-1; CDR3 protein: CASSSSQVLPDTQYF
J gene: TRBJ1-1; D gene: TRBD1; V gene: TRBV7-9; CDR3 protein: CASSSWGQGNTEAFF
J gene: TRBJ2-7; D gene: TRBD1; V gene: TRBV10-1; CDR3 protein: CASSGPGTGAYEQYF
J gene: TRBJ2-3; D gene: NA; V gene: TRBV2; CDR3 protein: CASSITDTQYF
J gene: TRBJ2-5; D gene: NA; V gene: TRBV7-9; CDR3 protein: CASSLIETRWGAQYF
J gene: TRBJ1-6; D gene: NA; V gene: TRBV7-9; CDR3 protein: CASSLGQGFYNSPLHF
J gene: TRBJ2-1; D gene: NA; V gene: TRBV4-1; CDR3 protein: CASSQEGTYLAGNEQFF
J gene: TRBJ1-4; D gene: NA; V gene: TRBV19; CDR3 protein: CASIGSREKLFF
J gene: TRBJ1-5; D gene: TRBD1; V gene: TRBV10-2; CDR3 protein: CASMNGQVGYQPQHF
J gene: TRBJ2-7; D gene: TRBD1; V gene: TRBV7-9; CDR3 protein: CASTLDRAEQYF
J gene: TRBJ2-7; D gene: NA; V gene: TRBV7-8; CDR3 protein: CASSFSSLYEQYF
J gene: TRBJ1-3; D gene: NA; V gene: TRBV5-1; CDR3 protein: CASTDPGGPGNTIYF
J gene: TRBJ1-3; D gene: NA; V gene: TRBV19; CDR3 protein: CASSFRTAGRNTIYF
J gene: TRBJ1-4; D gene: NA; V gene: TRBV9; CDR3 protein: CASSASPVGSEKLFF